This T cell receptor (beta chain) was obtained from a study of CD8+CD57+ T cells in acquired aplastic anemia (dated by TCRdb to between 2017 and 2018). For the wider study: Extracted DNA from sorted CD4+ and CD8+ cells averaged around 2.9 ug, ranging from roughly 0.17 to 30 ug. An average of approximately 10 million reads for CD4+ cells and 11 million to 12 million reads for CD8+ cells was obtained from healthy donor samples.

In this study, sorted CD4+ and CD8+ T cells from the blood of healthy subjects and of severe aplastic anemia patients had their TCR repertoires deep-sequenced. Ficoll-Paque density gradient centrifugation was used to isolate peripheral blood mononuclear cells. CD4+ and CD8+ T cells were sorted by FACS or magnetic beads before DNA extraction. Genomic DNA was used as template for profiling of TCR beta VDJ combinations and CDR3 sequences. TCR repertoire sequencing was run on an Illumina HiSeq 2000. Concerning the study's data processing: Repertoire assessment relied on Simpson's diversity index, CDR3 size and DJ length profiles, and TRBV/TRBJ rearrangement plots. The most abundant DNA sequence in the deep sequencing data was taken as the immunodominant clone. CDR3 amino acid sequences were screened for sharing across subjects and were compared with published repertoires and the VDJdb database. The public reads were reprocessed in TCRdb via fastp at Q25 and MiXCR, keeping in-frame beta chains. Rows with one shared CDR3 protein collapse into an entry with the most common genes and DNA. The V and J calls shown here were made by TCRdb, not taken from the authors' results. The sample yields 100,000 to 150,000 distinct CDR3 sequences; 40% to 60% were counted once. In total, the top ten clones hold 2% to 3% of the sample.

Here is what the overall study found, with its caveats: Around 28 CD8+ CDR3 sequences were found to be shared between patients and controls, but these sequences appeared to be highly expressed in patients and within the immunodominant clones of the patients. No significant difference in CD8+ Simpson's diversity was found between patients and healthy controls (P=0.060).

On this clonotype: The antigen this receptor binds is unknown. One base away there is no much larger clone; base qualities are not given.

The CDR3 covers 16 residues, taking in both the cysteine and the phenylalanine. Here the CDR3 DNA is all that survives: 48 bases in frame from base 1. The germline V gene (reference sequence) supplies CDR1 LNHNV and CDR2 YYDKDF. The junction shows trimming of 9 bases on V and 5 bases on J, plus 20 bases between the germline ends. The source material was sorted CD4+, CD8+, or CD8+CD57+ T cells (not recorded which) from PBMCs. This TCR derives from a human donor in good health, serving as a control. The chain is made from TRBV15 and TRBJ1-6; a tentative D match to TRBD1 spans 6 bases. The CDR3 reads CATALDAGAHNSPLHF. At the DNA level, the sequence is TGTGCCACGGCGCTTGATGCGGGGGCGCATAATTCACCCCTCCACTTT. The entire variable domain, with the stretches around the CDR3 drawn from the reference TRBV15 and TRBJ1-6 proteins, is DAMVIQNPRYQVTQFGKPVTLSCSQTLNHNVMYWYQQKSSQAPKLLFHYYDKDFNNEADTPDNFQSRRPNTSFCFLDIRSPGLGDTAMYLCATALDAGAHNSPLHFGNGTRLTVT.